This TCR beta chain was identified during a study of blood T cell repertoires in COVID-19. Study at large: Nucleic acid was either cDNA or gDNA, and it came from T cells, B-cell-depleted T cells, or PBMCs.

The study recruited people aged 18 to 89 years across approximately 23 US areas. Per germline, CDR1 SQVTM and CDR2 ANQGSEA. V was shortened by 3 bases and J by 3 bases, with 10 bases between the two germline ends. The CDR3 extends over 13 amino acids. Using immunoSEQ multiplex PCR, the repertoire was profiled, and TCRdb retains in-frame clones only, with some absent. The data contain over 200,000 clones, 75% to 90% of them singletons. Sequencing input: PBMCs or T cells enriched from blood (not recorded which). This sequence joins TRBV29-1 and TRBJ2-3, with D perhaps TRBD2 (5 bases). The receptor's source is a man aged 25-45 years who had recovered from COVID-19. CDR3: CSVDKSGTDTQYF. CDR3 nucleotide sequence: TGCAGCGTTGATAAGAGCGGAACAGATACGCAGTATTTT.